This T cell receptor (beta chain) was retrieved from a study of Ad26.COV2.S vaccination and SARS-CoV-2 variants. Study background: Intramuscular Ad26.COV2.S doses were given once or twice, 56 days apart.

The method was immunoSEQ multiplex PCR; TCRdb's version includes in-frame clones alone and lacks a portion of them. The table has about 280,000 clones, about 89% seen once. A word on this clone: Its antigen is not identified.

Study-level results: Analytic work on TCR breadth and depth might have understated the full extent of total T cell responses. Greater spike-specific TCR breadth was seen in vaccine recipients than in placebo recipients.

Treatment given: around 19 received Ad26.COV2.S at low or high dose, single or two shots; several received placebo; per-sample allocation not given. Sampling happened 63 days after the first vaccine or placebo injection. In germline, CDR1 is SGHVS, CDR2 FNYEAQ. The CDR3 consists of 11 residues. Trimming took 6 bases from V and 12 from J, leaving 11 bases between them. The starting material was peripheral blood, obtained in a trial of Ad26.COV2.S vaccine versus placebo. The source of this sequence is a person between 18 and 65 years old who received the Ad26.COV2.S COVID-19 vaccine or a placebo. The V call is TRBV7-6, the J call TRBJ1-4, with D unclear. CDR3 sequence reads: CASSQYGQLFF. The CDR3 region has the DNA TGTGCCAGCAGTCAGTATGGGCAACTGTTTTTT.